The 12 T cell receptor beta chains below were found in one sample sequenced in a study of response to subunit inactivated influenza vaccine (dated by TCRdb to the late 2010s). The library was obtained by RT-PCR. Sequenced on an Illumina HiSeq 2500. The raw public data were reprocessed by TCRdb itself: fastp quality trimming at Q25, MiXCR clonotype calling, in-frame beta chains only. A single entry per CDR3 protein holds the most common genes and DNA from its merged rows. The sample profile shows about 620,000 distinct CDR3 sequences; 12% of them were found once. About 9.4% of the sample rests with the top ten. The material sequenced was PBMCs from blood, taken on the day of vaccination. These TCRs come from a man aged 50-59 years who received an inactivated influenza vaccine. Donor details come from another sample of the same person, matched by shared clones.

Only a few counts were recorded for this clonotype. The gene calls are TRBV7-6 and TRBJ1-6; D gene unclear. Germline V lookup: CDR1 SGHVS, CDR2 FNYEAQ. Trimming left V 2 bases short and J 0 bases short, with 8 bases between. The CDR3 extends over 16 amino acids. The chain's CDR3 is CASSLSGSSYNSPLHF. DNA of the CDR3: TGTGCCAGCAGCTTAAGCGGCAGCTCCTATAATTCACCCCTCCACTTT. The entire variable domain, with the rest obtained from reference TRBV7-6 and TRBJ1-6, is as follows: GAGVSQSPRYKVTKRGQDVALRCDPISGHVSLYWYRQALGQGPEFLTYFNYEAQQDKSGLPNDRFSAERPEGSISTLTIQRTEQRDSAMYRCASSLSGSSYNSPLHFGNGTRLTVT.

This clonotype came up a few times. The J gene is TRBJ2-4, the V gene TRBV6-5, with D uncertain. The germline V gene encodes CDR1 MNHEY and CDR2 SVGAGI. Trimming stripped 2 bases from V and 6 bases from J, with 14 bases between. The CDR3 is made up of 15 amino acids. The CDR3 region has the DNA TGTGCCAGCAGTTACGGGGATCCCCGCCGAAACATTCAGTACTTC. Its protein is CASSYGDPRRNIQYF.

In its sample, this clonotype was seen many times. The V gene is TRBV10-3, the J gene TRBJ2-1; D gene uncertain. V was trimmed by 3 bases and J by 4 bases, leaving 16 bases between them. Germline CDR1 ENHRY, CDR2 SYGVKD. The CDR3 contains 16 residues. The CDR3 DNA reads TGTGCCATCAGTGATGACTCGATTATCATTTACAATGAGCAGTTCTTC. Its translation: CAISDDSIIIYNEQFF.

This clonotype was seen only a few times. V gene TRBV7-2 combines with J gene TRBJ1-5; possible D gene TRBD1, 5 bases. CDR3 length equals 13 residues. The V and J ends lost 2 bases and 8 bases respectively, with 10 bases between them. Looked up from germline, CDR1 is SGHTA and CDR2 is FQGNSA. This CDR3 is CASSLRQLEPQHF. The CDR3 coding sequence is TGTGCCAGCAGCTTACGACAGCTAGAGCCCCAGCATTTT.

This chain uses TRBV6-1 with TRBJ1-2; D possibly corresponds to TRBD1 (5 bases). CDR3 length: 15 amino acids. V shed 9 bases and J shed 1 base, with 18 bases lying between them. CDR1 and CDR2 (germline): MNHNS, SASEGT. This chain's CDR3 is CASGGRASGNYGYTF. The CDR3 nucleotides read TGTGCCAGTGGTGGCAGGGCCAGTGGTAACTATGGCTACACCTTC.

This clonotype was counted between two and nine times. The rearrangement joins TRBV9 to TRBJ1-2; the D is unclear. Trimming removed 0 bases from V and 2 bases from J, with 8 bases in between. CDR3 size: 14 residues. CDR1 is SGDLS and CDR2 is YYNGEE in the germline V gene. The CDR3 sequence: CASSVGPRNYGYTF. The CDR3 DNA sequence: TGTGCCAGCAGCGTAGGTCCGAGGAACTATGGCTACACCTTC.

The chain couples TRBV7-8 to TRBJ2-4; D possibly corresponds to TRBD2 (6 bases). V dropped 5 bases and J dropped 2 bases, with 10 bases sitting between them. This CDR3 contains 14 residues. CDR1 is SGHVS and CDR2 is FQNEAQ in the germline V gene. CDR3 amino acids: CASSLRETKNIQYF. CDR3 DNA sequence: TGTGCCAGCAGCCTCCGGGAGACCAAAAACATTCAGTACTTC.

This clonotype was observed a handful of times. V usage is TRBV5-1 and J usage is TRBJ2-7, with 8 bases matching TRBD1. The length of the CDR3 is 15 residues. The germline gives CDR1 SGHRS, CDR2 YFSETQ. The junction had 6 bases not matched to a gene; V was cut back by 1 base and J by 3 bases. CDR3 bases: TGCGCCAGCAGCTTGCGAGGACAGGGACACTACGAGCAGTACTTC. The encoded protein is CASSLRGQGHYEQYF.

This chain uses TRBV20-1 with TRBJ1-5, with 12 bases matching TRBD1. V trimming: 0 bases; J trimming: 0 bases; junction bases outside the gene matches: 3. Germline CDR1 DFQATT, CDR2 SNEGSKA (reference sequence). This CDR3 spans 17 amino acids. The CDR3 is CSARDGTGGHSNQPQHF. CDR3 DNA sequence: TGCAGTGCTAGAGATGGGACAGGGGGCCATAGCAATCAGCCCCAGCATTTT.

The rearrangement uses TRBV18 and TRBJ2-7; the match to TRBD1 covers 9 bases. Per the germline V gene, CDR1 is KGHSH and CDR2 is LQKENI. The CDR3 is 16 amino acids. Trimming removed 3 bases from V and 6 bases from J; junction bases left unmatched: 12. The CDR3 nucleotides read TGTGCCAGCTCACCTCTCTCTGGGGACAGGGTGAGCGAGCAGTACTTC. Its translation: CASSPLSGDRVSEQYF.

This clonotype has more than one count but fewer than ten. V gene TRBV7-8 combines with J gene TRBJ2-1; 11 nucleotides line up with TRBD2. This CDR3 spans 16 amino acids. The V gene end was trimmed by 5 bases and the J gene end by 9 bases; junction bases not matched to a gene: 12. CDR1 and CDR2 from the germline V gene are SGHVS and FQNEAQ. CDR3 region: CASSLYRLAGNGEQFF. The CDR3 nucleotides read TGTGCCAGCAGCCTATATCGACTAGCGGGAAACGGTGAGCAGTTCTTC.

This clonotype has ten or more counts. V usage is TRBV20-1 and J usage is TRBJ2-1, with a tentative D call TRBD1 (6 bases). V was clipped by 1 base and J by 11 bases, with 9 bases between them. This CDR3 has 11 amino acids. Germline loops: CDR1 DFQATT, CDR2 SNEGSKA (reference sequence). CDR3 amino acids: CSARVGGQQFF. Written as DNA, the CDR3 is TGCAGTGCTAGAGTAGGGGGTCAGCAGTTCTTC.